Each of the 2 T cell receptor beta chains below was sequenced from the same sample in a study of CD8+ T cells in alopecia areata. Sorting used CD4, CD8alpha, NKG2D, NKG2ACE and other markers on pooled cutaneous lymph node cells. Investigators isolated RNA and reverse transcribed it into cDNA to act as the sequencing template. Generated by immunoSEQ multiplex PCR, the TCRdb table keeps only in-frame clones and is missing some. The sample has around 290,000 clones, none seen only once; the top ten hold roughly 1.2%. Sequencing was carried out using CD4+ T cells sorted from a lymph node. The receptors originated from a C3H/HeJ mouse with alopecia areata. The strain is characterized by the MHC haplotype H2-k.

Concerning this clone: Gene names are the mouse ones. With the read ending 4 residues before the CDR3 end, the germline J gene is used to fill in that end. This chain connects TRBV19 to TRBJ1-2; possible D gene TRBD1, 5 bases. CDR3 length: 13 residues. The germline V gene has CDR1 FNHDT and CDR2 SITEND (reference sequence). V shed 4 bases and J shed 0 bases, with 7 bases lying between them. The CDR3 DNA, read in part, is TGTGCCAGCAGTCAGGGTCCAAACTCC. This codes for CASSQGPNS. The whole CDR3 protein is CASSQGPNSDYTF.

With regard to this clone: Gene names and germline refer to mouse. The read ends 4 residues early relative to the CDR3; the germline J gene fills the gap. This chain uses TRBV13-3 with TRBJ2-5; 12 positions agree with TRBD2. The CDR3 runs 18 residues. Germline loops: CDR1 NNHDY, CDR2 SYVADS. The junction had 12 bases not matched to a gene; V was cut back by 6 bases and J by 1 base. Partial CDR3 DNA: TGTGCCAGCAAGGGACAGGGTCGGGACTGGGGGGACCAAGAC. Amino acid sequence: CASKGQGRDWGDQD. The whole CDR3 protein is CASKGQGRDWGDQDTQYF.